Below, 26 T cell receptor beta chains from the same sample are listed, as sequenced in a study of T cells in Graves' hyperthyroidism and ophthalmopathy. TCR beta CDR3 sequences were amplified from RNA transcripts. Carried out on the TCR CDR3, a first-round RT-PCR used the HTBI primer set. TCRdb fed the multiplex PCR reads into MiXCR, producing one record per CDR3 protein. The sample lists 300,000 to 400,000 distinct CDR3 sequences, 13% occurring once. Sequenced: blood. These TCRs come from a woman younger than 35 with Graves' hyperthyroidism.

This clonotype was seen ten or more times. The CDR3 nucleotides are TGTGCCATCAGTGGGACTAGCGGGAGCATATCATGGCAGTTCTTC. It translates to CAISGTSGSISWQFF. The rearrangement uses TRBV10-3 and TRBJ2-1, with 13 bases matching TRBD2. From germline, CDR1 is ENHRY and CDR2 SYGVKD. The CDR3 has 15 amino acids. Trimming took 4 bases from V and 12 from J; bases not matched to a gene: 9.

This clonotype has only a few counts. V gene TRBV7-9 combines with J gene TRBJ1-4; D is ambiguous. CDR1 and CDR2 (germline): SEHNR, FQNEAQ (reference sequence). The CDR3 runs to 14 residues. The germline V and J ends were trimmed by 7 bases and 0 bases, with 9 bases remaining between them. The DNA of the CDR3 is TGTGCCAGCAACTTCCGGTCAACTAATGAAAAACTGTTTTTT. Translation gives CASNFRSTNEKLFF.

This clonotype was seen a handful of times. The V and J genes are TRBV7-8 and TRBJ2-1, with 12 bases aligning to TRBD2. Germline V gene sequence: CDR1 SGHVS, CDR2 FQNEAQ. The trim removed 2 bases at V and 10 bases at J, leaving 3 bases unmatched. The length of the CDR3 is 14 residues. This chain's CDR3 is CASSLMLAGGEQFF. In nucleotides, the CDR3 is TGTGCCAGCAGCTTAATGCTAGCGGGGGGGGAGCAGTTCTTC.

The CDR3 nucleotides are TGTGCCAGCAGCGTAGGGGTTACAGATACGCAGTATTTT. Its translation: CASSVGVTDTQYF. The V and J genes are TRBV9 and TRBJ2-3; no reliable D call. V lost 0 bases and J lost 3, with 5 bases in between. This CDR3 spans 13 amino acids. Looked up from germline, CDR1 is SGDLS and CDR2 is YYNGEE.

In DNA, the CDR3 is TGTGCCAGTACAGGGGGATTCGGAGGAGCCCTCAATCAGCCCCAGCATTTT. It is translated as CASTGGFGGALNQPQHF. The genes are TRBV19 and TRBJ1-5, with TRBD1 identical over 7 bases. The CDR3 loop spans 17 amino acids. V lost 7 bases and J lost 3; bases outside the gene matches: 15. The germline gives CDR1 LNHDA, CDR2 SQIVND (reference sequence).

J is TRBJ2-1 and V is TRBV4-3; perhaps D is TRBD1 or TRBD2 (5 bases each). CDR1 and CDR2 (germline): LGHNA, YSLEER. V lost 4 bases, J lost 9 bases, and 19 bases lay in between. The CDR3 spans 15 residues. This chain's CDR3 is CASSRGTVSFSEQFF. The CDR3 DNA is TGCGCCAGCAGCCGTGGGACGGTATCATTTAGTGAGCAGTTCTTC.

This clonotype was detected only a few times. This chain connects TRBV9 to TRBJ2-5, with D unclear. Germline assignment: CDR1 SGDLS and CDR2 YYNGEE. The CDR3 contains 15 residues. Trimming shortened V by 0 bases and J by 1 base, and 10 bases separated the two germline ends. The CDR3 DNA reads TGTGCCAGCAGCGTAGGGTTAGGGTTCCAAGAGACCCAGTACTTC. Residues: CASSVGLGFQETQYF.

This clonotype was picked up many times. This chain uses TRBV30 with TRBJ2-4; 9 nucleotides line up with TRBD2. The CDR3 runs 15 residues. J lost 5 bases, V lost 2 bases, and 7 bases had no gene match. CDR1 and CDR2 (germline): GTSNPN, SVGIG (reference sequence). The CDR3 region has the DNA TGTGCCTGGAGTTTGCCTAGCGGGGTCCAAAACATTCAGTACTTC. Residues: CAWSLPSGVQNIQYF.

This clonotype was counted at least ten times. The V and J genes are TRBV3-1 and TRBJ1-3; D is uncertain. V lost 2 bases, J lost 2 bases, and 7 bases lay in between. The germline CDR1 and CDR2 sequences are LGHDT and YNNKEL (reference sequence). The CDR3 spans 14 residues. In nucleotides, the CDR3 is TGTGCCAGCAGCCAATCAAGCCCTGGAAACACCATATATTTT. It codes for CASSQSSPGNTIYF.

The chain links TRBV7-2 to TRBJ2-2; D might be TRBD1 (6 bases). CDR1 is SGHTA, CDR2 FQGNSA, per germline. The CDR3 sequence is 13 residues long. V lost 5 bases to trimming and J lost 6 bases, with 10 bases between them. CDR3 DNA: TGTGCCAGCAGCGCCTACAGGGCCGGGGAGCTGTTTTTT. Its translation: CASSAYRAGELFF. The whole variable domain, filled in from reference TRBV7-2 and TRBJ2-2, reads GAGVSQSPSNKVTEKGKDVELRCDPISGHTALYWYRQSLGQGLEFLIYFQGNSAPDKSGLPSDRFSAERTGGSVSTLTIQRTQQEDSAVYLCASSAYRAGELFFGEGSRLTVL.

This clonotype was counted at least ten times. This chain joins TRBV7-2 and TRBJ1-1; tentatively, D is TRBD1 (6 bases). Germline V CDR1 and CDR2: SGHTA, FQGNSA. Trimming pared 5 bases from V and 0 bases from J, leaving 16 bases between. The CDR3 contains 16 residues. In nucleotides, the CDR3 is TGTGCCAGCAGCCCCGGTGGAGGGGGAATGAACACTGAAGCTTTCTTT. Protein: CASSPGGGGMNTEAFF.

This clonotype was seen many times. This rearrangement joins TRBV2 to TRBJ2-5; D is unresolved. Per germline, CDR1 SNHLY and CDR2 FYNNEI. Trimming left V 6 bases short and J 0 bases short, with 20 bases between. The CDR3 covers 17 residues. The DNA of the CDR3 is TGTGCCAGCAGCGAGAATAGTGGAATAAGTTACCAAGAGACCCAGTACTTC. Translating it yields CASSENSGISYQETQYF. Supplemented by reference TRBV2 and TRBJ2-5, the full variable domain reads EPEVTQTPSHQVTQMGQEVILRCVPISNHLYFYWYRQILGQKVEFLVSFYNNEISEKSEIFDDQFSVERPDGSNFTLKIRSTKLEDSAMYFCASSENSGISYQETQYFGPGTRLLVL.

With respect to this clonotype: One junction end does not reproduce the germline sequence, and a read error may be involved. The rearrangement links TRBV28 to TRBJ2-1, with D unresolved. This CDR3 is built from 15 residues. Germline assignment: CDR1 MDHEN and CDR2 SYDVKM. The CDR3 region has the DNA TGCGCCAGCAGCCAAGATCTGGTCCACCCCAGTGAGCAGTTCTTC. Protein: CASSQDLVHPSEQFF.

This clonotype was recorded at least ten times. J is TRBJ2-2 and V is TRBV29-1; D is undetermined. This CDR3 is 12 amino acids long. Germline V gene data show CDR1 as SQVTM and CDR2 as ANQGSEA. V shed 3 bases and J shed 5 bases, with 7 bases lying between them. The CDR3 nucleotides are TGCAGCGTTGATCTTTGGACCGGGGAGCTGTTTTTT. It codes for CSVDLWTGELFF.

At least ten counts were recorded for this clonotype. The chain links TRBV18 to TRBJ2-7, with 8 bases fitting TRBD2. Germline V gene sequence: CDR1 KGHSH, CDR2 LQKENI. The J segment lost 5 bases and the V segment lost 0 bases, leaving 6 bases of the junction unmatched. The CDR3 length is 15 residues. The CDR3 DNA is TGTGCCAGCTCACCACCGGAAGACGGGAGGGACGAGCAGTACTTC. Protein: CASSPPEDGRDEQYF.

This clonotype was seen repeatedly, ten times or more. The CDR3 here is CASSLSYRLAGADEQFF. The CDR3 nucleotides read TGTGCCAGCAGCTTAAGTTATCGTCTAGCGGGGGCGGATGAGCAGTTCTTC. The chain combines TRBV7-3 with TRBJ2-1; 10 positions match TRBD2. CDR1 and CDR2 (germline): SGHTA, FQGTGA. V dropped 1 base and J dropped 8; count of bases not matched to a gene: 11. CDR3 size: 17 residues.

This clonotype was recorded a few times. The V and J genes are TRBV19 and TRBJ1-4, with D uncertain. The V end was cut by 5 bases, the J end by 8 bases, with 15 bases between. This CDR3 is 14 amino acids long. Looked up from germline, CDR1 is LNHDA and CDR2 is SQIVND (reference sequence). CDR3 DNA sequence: TGTGCCAGTAGTCGAGAGACATTTGGCGAAAAACTGTTTTTT. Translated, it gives CASSRETFGEKLFF.

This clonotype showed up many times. CDR3 amino acids: CASRNPGQGVEKLFF. The CDR3 nucleotides are TGTGCCAGCAGAAATCCGGGACAGGGGGTTGAAAAACTGTTTTTT. The chain employs TRBV7-9 and TRBJ1-4; the match to TRBD1 covers 11 bases. Germline lookup yields CDR1 SEHNR and CDR2 FQNEAQ (reference sequence). The CDR3 runs to 15 residues. The V gene end was trimmed by 6 bases and the J gene end by 7 bases; junction bases not matched to a gene: 7.

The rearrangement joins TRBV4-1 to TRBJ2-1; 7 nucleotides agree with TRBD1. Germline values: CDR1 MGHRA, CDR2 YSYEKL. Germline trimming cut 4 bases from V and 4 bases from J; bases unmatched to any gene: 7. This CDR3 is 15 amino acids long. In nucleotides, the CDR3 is TGCGCCAGCAGCCCCTTGACGGGACAGTACAATGAGCAGTTCTTC. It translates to CASSPLTGQYNEQFF.

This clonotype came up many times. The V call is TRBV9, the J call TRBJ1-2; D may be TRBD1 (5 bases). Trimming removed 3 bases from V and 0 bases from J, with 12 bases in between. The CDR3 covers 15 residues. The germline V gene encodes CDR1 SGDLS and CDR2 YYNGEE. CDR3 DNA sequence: TGTGCCAGCAGCGAAATAGAAGGGGCTAACTATGGCTACACCTTC. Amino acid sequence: CASSEIEGANYGYTF.

CDR3 in amino acids: CASSWGGDNEQFF. Written as DNA, the CDR3 is TGTGCCAGCAGCTGGGGGGGGGACAATGAGCAGTTCTTC. The chain employs TRBV6-2 or TRBV6-3 and TRBJ2-1, with 7 positions matching TRBD2. J lost 5 bases, V lost 6 bases, and 4 bases had no gene match. Germline CDR1 reads MNHEY; CDR2 reads SVGEGT. This CDR3 region has 13 residues.

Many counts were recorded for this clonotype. The chain's CDR3 is CASSPAGAYEQYF. The CDR3 region has the DNA TGTGCCAGCAGTCCCGCAGGTGCCTACGAGCAGTACTTC. This chain connects TRBV6-1 to TRBJ2-7; D call uncertain. CDR1 and CDR2 from the germline V gene are MNHNS and SASEGT. The CDR3 has 13 amino acids. V was trimmed by 5 bases and J by 2 bases, leaving 10 bases between them.

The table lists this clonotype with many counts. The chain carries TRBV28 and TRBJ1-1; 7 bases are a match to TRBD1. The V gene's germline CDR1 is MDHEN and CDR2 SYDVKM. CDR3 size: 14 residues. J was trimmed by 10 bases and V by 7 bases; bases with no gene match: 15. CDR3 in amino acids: CASIGDSSWTGAFF. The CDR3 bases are TGTGCCAGCATAGGGGACAGTTCCTGGACCGGAGCTTTCTTT. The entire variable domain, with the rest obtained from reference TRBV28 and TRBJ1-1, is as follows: DVKVTQSSRYLVKRTGEKVFLECVQDMDHENMFWYRQDPGLGLRLIYFSYDVKMKEKGDIPEGYSVSREKKERFSLILESASTNQTSMYLCASIGDSSWTGAFFGQGTRLTVV.

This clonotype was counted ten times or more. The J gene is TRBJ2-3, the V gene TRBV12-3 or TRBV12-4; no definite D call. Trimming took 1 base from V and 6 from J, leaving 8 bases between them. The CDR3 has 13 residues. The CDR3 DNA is TGTGCCAGCAGTTTAGAGCGCCGGGATACGCAGTATTTT. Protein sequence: CASSLERRDTQYF.

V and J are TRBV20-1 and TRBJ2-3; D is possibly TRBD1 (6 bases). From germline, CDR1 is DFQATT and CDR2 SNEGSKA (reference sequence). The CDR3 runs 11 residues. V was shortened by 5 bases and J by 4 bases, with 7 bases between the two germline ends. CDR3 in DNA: TGCAGTGCTCCAGGGGCAGATACGCAGTATTTT. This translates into CSAPGADTQYF.

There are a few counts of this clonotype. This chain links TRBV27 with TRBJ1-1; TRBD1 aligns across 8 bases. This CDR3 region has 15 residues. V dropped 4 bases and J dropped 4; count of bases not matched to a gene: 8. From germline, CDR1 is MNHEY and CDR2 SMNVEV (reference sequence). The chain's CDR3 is CASSYQGASFTEAFF. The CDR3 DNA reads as TGTGCCAGCAGTTACCAGGGGGCTTCGTTCACTGAAGCTTTCTTT.